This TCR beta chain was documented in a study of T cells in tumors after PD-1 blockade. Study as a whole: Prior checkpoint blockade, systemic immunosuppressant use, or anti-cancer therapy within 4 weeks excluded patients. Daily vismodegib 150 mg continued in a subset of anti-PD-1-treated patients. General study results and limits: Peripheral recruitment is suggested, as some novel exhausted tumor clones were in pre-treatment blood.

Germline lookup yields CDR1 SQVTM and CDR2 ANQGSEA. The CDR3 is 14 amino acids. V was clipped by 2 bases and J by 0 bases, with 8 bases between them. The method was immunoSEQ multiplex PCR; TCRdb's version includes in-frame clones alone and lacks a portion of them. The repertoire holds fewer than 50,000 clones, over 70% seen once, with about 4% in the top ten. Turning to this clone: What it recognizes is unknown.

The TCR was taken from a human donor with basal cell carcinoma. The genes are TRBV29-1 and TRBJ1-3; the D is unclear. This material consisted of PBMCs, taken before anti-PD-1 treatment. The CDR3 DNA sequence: TGCAGCGTTGAAAAGGGATCCTCTGGAAACACCATATATTTT. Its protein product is CSVEKGSSGNTIYF.